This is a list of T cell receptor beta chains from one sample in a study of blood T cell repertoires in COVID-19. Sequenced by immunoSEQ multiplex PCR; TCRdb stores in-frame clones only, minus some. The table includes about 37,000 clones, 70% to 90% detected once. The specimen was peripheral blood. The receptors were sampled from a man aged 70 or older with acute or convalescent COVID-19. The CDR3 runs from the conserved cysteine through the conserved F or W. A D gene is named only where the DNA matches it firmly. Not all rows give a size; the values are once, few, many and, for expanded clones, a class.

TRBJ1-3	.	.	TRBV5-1	CASSLGTGIFGNTIYF
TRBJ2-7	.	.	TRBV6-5	CASSSGKSFSYEQYF
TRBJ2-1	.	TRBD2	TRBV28	CASSFAGREGEQFF
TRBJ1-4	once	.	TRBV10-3	CASHAGGTNEKLFF
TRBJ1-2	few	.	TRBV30	CAWSVRGAIRYTF
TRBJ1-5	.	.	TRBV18	CASSRTDNSNQPQHF
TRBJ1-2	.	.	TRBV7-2	CASSLVNWGGRTF
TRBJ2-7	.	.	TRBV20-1	CSASSDEQYF
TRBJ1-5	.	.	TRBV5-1	CASSLQAGQPQHF
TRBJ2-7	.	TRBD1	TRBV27	CASTTGELNEQYF